This entry lists 7 T cell receptor beta chains sequenced from one sample in a study of CD8 T cells in ankylosing spondylitis. Which antigens these TCRs recognize remains unknown. Overall study results and limits: Characteristic of ankylosing spondylitis blood, it appeared, was a TCR beta motif comprising several highly homologous variants.

TCRdb recomputed calls from the 5' RACE reads with MiXCR, one row per CDR3 protein. Of 700,000 to 850,000 distinct CDR3 sequences in the sample, around 11% were seen once. Material: blood, either unsorted or a sorted T cell fraction (not recorded which). The origin of the receptors is a male donor with ankylosing spondylitis.

This clonotype was seen more than once but under ten times. This chain links TRBV6-2 or TRBV6-3 with TRBJ1-5, with D perhaps matching TRBD1 (6 bases). CDR1 is MNHEY and CDR2 is SVGEGT in the germline V gene. Trimming left V 6 bases short and J 5 bases short, with 14 bases between. CDR3 size: 14 residues. The CDR3: CASSSRDTYQPQHF. In DNA form, the CDR3 reads TGTGCCAGCAGCTCTCGGGACACCTATCAGCCCCAGCATTTT.

This clonotype was detected many times. The rearrangement joins TRBV24-1 to TRBJ2-1; weak D call: TRBD1 (6 bases). This CDR3 contains 15 residues. With 4 bases removed from V and 5 bases from J, the gap between germline ends came to 14 bases. Germline assignment: CDR1 KGHDR and CDR2 SFDVKD. Here the CDR3 DNA reads TGTGCCACCAGTGAGGAACAGGGTGGGGACAATGAGCAGTTCTTC. It is translated as CATSEEQGGDNEQFF.

This clonotype has only a few counts. The chain couples TRBV20-1 to TRBJ2-1; TRBD2 aligns across 9 bases. Germline CDR1 is DFQATT and CDR2 is SNEGSKA (reference sequence). The CDR3 sequence is 16 residues long. V lost 8 bases to trimming and J lost 8 bases; unmatched junction nucleotides: 19. This chain's CDR3 is CSTRAWGSGSGDEQFF. The CDR3 region has the DNA TGCAGTACAAGAGCTTGGGGTAGCGGGAGTGGCGATGAGCAGTTCTTC.

J is TRBJ1-2 and V is TRBV30; weak D call: TRBD1 (5 bases). V lost 2 bases and J lost 4, with 8 bases in between. The germline V gene has CDR1 GTSNPN and CDR2 SVGIG (reference sequence). The CDR3 is 12 amino acids. This chain's CDR3 is CAWSPGGYGYTF. As DNA, the CDR3 is TGTGCCTGGAGTCCGGGGGGCTATGGCTACACCTTC.

A few counts support this clonotype. The chain joins TRBV10-3 to TRBJ2-7; the match to TRBD1 covers 9 bases. J gave up 3 bases and V 10 bases, and 13 bases lay outside the gene matches. The CDR3 has 15 amino acids. The germline V gene has CDR1 ENHRY and CDR2 SYGVKD. As DNA, the CDR3 is TGTGCCACGCGAACCGGGACAGGGAATAACTACGAGCAGTACTTC. Its translation is CATRTGTGNNYEQYF.

This chain links TRBV4-2 with TRBJ2-7, with TRBD2 as a possible D gene (6 bases). Trimming removed 2 bases from V and 0 bases from J, with 8 bases in between. CDR1 is LGHNA and CDR2 is YNFKEQ in the germline V gene. The CDR3 is made up of 14 amino acids. The CDR3 DNA is TGTGCCAGCAGCCAATCGCGGGACTCCTACGAGCAGTACTTC. It yields the protein CASSQSRDSYEQYF.

This clonotype was picked up a small number of times. The chain combines TRBV4-3 with TRBJ2-1; the match to TRBD2 covers 11 bases. Germline V gene sequence: CDR1 LGHNA, CDR2 YSLEER. Losses at the gene ends were 0 bases for V and 5 bases for J; bases not matched to a gene: 6. The CDR3 sequence is 17 residues long. The CDR3 spells CASSQDSPGLADNEQFF. The CDR3 region has the DNA TGCGCCAGCAGCCAAGATTCGCCGGGACTAGCGGACAATGAGCAGTTCTTC.